This TCR beta chain comes out of a study of T cell responses to AZD1222 COVID-19 vaccine. Study results and caveats: Reports say nearly half of spike-specific TCRs go after unmutated variant regions. There were vaccine-associated CD4 TCRs across spike, dominant at 160-218 and 743-854. Baseline seropositivity occurred in only a handful of AZD1222 recipients.

The CDR3 covers 13 residues. V lost 5 bases and J lost 7, with 11 bases in between. Per germline, CDR1 SGHAT and CDR2 FQNNGV. TCRdb's table, derived via immunoSEQ multiplex PCR, lists solely in-frame clones and lacks some. The sample has around 140,000 clones; around 93% are singletons. With regard to this clone: Its antigen is not identified.

This TCR was sampled from an adult in good health. Sequenced material: peripheral blood, taken on day 0 of AZD1222 vaccination. The chain couples TRBV11-2 to TRBJ2-2, with D tentatively TRBD1 (5 bases). CDR3 nucleotide sequence: TGTGCCAGCAGCGAGCAGGGCGGCGGGGAGCTGTTTTTT. Residues: CASSEQGGGELFF.